A selection of T cell receptor beta chains follows, all from one sample in a study of sequential checkpoint blockade in melanoma. TCRdb keeps only in-frame clones here, not all; method: immunoSEQ multiplex PCR. Among around 11,000 clones listed, approximately 67% were seen once. The source material was CD8+ T cells sorted from blood (inferred from file names), sampled from a patient given nivolumab and ipilimumab in sequence. Every receptor here comes from a human donor with melanoma. Each CDR3 is given with its conserved first and last residue. Fields, in order: clone size, V gene, D gene, J gene, CDR3 DNA, CDR3 protein. The D gene is left open where the match is weak. Size values are once, few and many counts, or a class for expanded clones, and some rows have none.

>-|TRBV28|TRBD2|TRBJ2-7
TGTGCCAGCAGTTTAGCTGGACTAGCGGACTTCTACGAGCAGTACTTC
CASSLAGLADFYEQYF
>few|TRBV7-8|-|TRBJ1-4
TGTGCCAGCAGCCGTGGAGTCACTAATGAAAAACTGTTTTTT
CASSRGVTNEKLFF
>-|TRBV7-9|-|TRBJ2-7
TGTGCCAGCAGCCCCCCGGGTCACAGGTCCTACGAGCAGTACTTC
CASSPPGHRSYEQYF
>-|TRBV23-1|TRBD2|TRBJ2-3
TGCGCCAGCAGCCCTCCCAGAAGCGGGGCCACAGATACGCAGTATTTT
CASSPPRSGATDTQYF
>-|TRBV10-3|TRBD2|TRBJ2-1
TGTGCCATCAGTGTGGGACTAGCGGGGGACCTTTCCTACAATGAGCAGTTCTTC
CAISVGLAGDLSYNEQFF
>once|TRBV4-3|-|TRBJ1-4
TGCGCCAGCAGCCAAGGGCGGGCAGCTAATGAAAAACTGTTTTTT
CASSQGRAANEKLFF
>few|TRBV18|-|TRBJ2-3
TGTGCCAGCTCACCGGTTGAGGGATCTAGCACAGATACGCAGTATTTT
CASSPVEGSSTDTQYF
>-|TRBV6-6|-|TRBJ2-7
TGTGCCAGCAGTTACTCCGGGGTCTCCTACGAGCAGTACTTC
CASSYSGVSYEQYF
>few|TRBV11-3|-|TRBJ2-1
TGTGCCAGCAGCTTAGGAGCTAGCCCCCGCAATGAGCAGTTCTTC
CASSLGASPRNEQFF
>-|TRBV5-1|-|TRBJ2-3
TGCGCCAGCAGTTCAGGGGTAAGGGACACAGATACGCAGTATTTT
CASSSGVRDTDTQYF
>few|TRBV27|TRBD1|TRBJ1-5
TGTGCCAGCAGTAAAGGCCCTGGGACAGCTCTTAATCAGCCCCAGCATTTT
CASSKGPGTALNQPQHF
>many|TRBV21-1|-|TRBJ2-7
TGTGCCAGCAGCAGCGACGAGCAGTACTTC
CASSSDEQYF
>-|TRBV10-3|-|TRBJ2-5
TGTGCCATCAGACCGACCGAGGCCCAAGAGACCCAGTACTTC
CAIRPTEAQETQYF
>few|TRBV7-2|TRBD1|TRBJ2-7
TGTGCCAGCAGCTTAGGCCAGGGGGACTACGAGCAGTACTTC
CASSLGQGDYEQYF
>-|TRBV5-8|TRBD1|TRBJ2-1
TGTGCCAGCAGCTTTCGGGACAGGGCCTTCCCTGAGCAGTTCTTC
CASSFRDRAFPEQFF
>-|TRBV6-4|-|TRBJ2-3
TGTGCCAGCAGTGACTTCGGAGAGACAGATACGCAGTATTTT
CASSDFGETDTQYF
>once|TRBV4-2|TRBD2|TRBJ2-5
TGTGCCAGCAGCCCCCACCGGACTAGCGGGAGGGTATCATGGGAGACCCAGTACTTC
CASSPHRTSGRVSWETQYF
>few|TRBV6-6|TRBD2|TRBJ2-7
TGTGCCAGCAATATAGCGGGAGGCCGAGACGAGCAGTACTTC
CASNIAGGRDEQYF
>-|TRBV18|TRBD2|TRBJ2-5
TGTGCCAGCAAGCTCGAGGGACTAGCGGCCAACCAAGAGACCCAGTACTTC
CASKLEGLAANQETQYF
>-|TRBV10-2|-|TRBJ2-2
TGCGCCAGCAGTGAGACAGGGATATGGACCGGGGAGCTGTTTTTT
CASSETGIWTGELFF
>-|TRBV29-1|TRBD1|TRBJ2-7
TGCAGCGTTGAAGCATTGACAGGGGGGGCCTACGAGCAGTACTTC
CSVEALTGGAYEQYF
>-|TRBV4-3|-|TRBJ1-1
TGCGCCAGCAGCCAAGATCTTGGCAGGGGAGTATTGGAAGCTTTCTTT
CASSQDLGRGVLEAFF
>-|TRBV30|TRBD1|TRBJ1-4
TGTGCATGGAGTGTCGACAGGGTTGAAAAACTGTTTTTT
CAWSVDRVEKLFF
>few|TRBV25-1|TRBD1|TRBJ1-5
TGTGCCAGCGGGGACTCAGGGGGTAGCAATCAGCCCCAGCATTTT
CASGDSGGSNQPQHF
>once|TRBV5-1|TRBD1|TRBJ1-2
TGCGCCAGCAGCTTAACAGGGGTAGGCTATGGCTACACCTTC
CASSLTGVGYGYTF
>-|TRBV27|-|TRBJ2-1
TGTGCCAGCAGTTTATCGGGAGATATATACAATGAGCAGTTCTTC
CASSLSGDIYNEQFF
>-|TRBV2|-|TRBJ1-2
TGTGCCAGCGCGGGGATCTATGGCTACACCTTC
CASAGIYGYTF
>-|TRBV11-2|TRBD1|TRBJ2-7
TGTGCCAGCAGCCAGACAGGGGGTTACGAGCAGTACTTC
CASSQTGGYEQYF
>-|TRBV14|TRBD1|TRBJ1-1
TGTGCCAGCAGCCCATTCTCAGGGACAGCACCCGCTATGAACACTGAAGCTTTCTTT
CASSPFSGTAPAMNTEAFF
>-|TRBV7-9|TRBD1|TRBJ2-3
TGTGCCAGCAGCTCCGAGGACAGGGGGCGCGCAGATACGCAGTATTTT
CASSSEDRGRADTQYF
>-|TRBV11-2|-|TRBJ2-7
TGTGCCAGCAGCTTAATGGTCAGAAACTACGAGCAGTACTTC
CASSLMVRNYEQYF
>-|TRBV27|TRBD1|TRBJ2-7
TGTGCCAGCAGTTTGACAGGGTCTACCTACGAGCAGTACTTC
CASSLTGSTYEQYF
>-|TRBV6-5|TRBD2|TRBJ2-4
TGTGCCAGCAGCCCTCCGGGGGGGTCCAGGGAGTACTTC
CASSPPGGSREYF
>-|TRBV13|TRBD1|TRBJ2-1
TGTGCCAGCAGCAGGGGACAGGGGTACAATGAGCAGTTCTTC
CASSRGQGYNEQFF
>few|TRBV6-5|TRBD2|TRBJ2-2
TGTGCCAGCACCTACGGGAGGTTCGCCGGGGAGCTGTTTTTT
CASTYGRFAGELFF
>-|TRBV7-9|-|TRBJ1-1
TGTGCCAGCAGCTACCAACAGGGCACGAACACTGAAGCTTTCTTT
CASSYQQGTNTEAFF
>-|TRBV29-1|TRBD1|TRBJ2-2
TGCAGCGTTGGGACAGGGACGAACACCGGGGAGCTGTTTTTT
CSVGTGTNTGELFF
>-|TRBV4-2|-|TRBJ1-2
TGTGCCAGCAGCCTATGGGGGGGCTGGGTCTATGGCTACACCTTC
CASSLWGGWVYGYTF
>-|TRBV5-1|TRBD2|TRBJ2-3
TGCGCCAGCAGCCCATACCTACTAGCGGGGGGCACAGATACGCAGTATTTT
CASSPYLLAGGTDTQYF